This entry lists 4 T cell receptor beta chains sequenced from one sample in a study of beta chain features in type 1 diabetes. TCRB transcripts that were expressed got sequenced, as all of the isolated RNA had been reverse transcribed. Repertoires were generated with immunoSEQ multiplex PCR, while TCRdb's copy carries only in-frame clones and drops some. The sample consists of about 350,000 clones, about 20% of them appearing once. The sequencing input was naive CD4+ T cells from blood. These receptors all come from a woman aged 18-29 years in good health.

This clone was observed a handful of times. The sample carries other DNA sequences with the same CDR3. The chain couples TRBV7-9 to TRBJ2-3, with a tentative D call TRBD2 (6 bases). Trimming shortened V by 1 base and J by 1 base, and 9 bases separated the two germline ends. Germline CDR1 reads SEHNR; CDR2 reads FQNEAQ (reference sequence). There are 15 residues in the CDR3. CDR3: CASSLGSGGTDTQYF. The CDR3 nucleotides are TGTGCCAGCAGCTTAGGTAGCGGCGGCACAGATACGCAGTATTTT. The full variable domain, with the rest looked up from reference TRBV7-9 and TRBJ2-3, is DTGVSQNPRHKITKRGQNVTFRCDPISEHNRLYWYRQTLGQGPEFLTYFQNEAQLEKSRLLSDRFSAERPKGSFSTLEIQRTEQGDSAMYLCASSLGSGGTDTQYFGPGTRLTVL.

This clone was detected only a few times. The rearrangement joins TRBV18 to TRBJ1-2, with a tentative D call TRBD1 (6 bases). Germline values: CDR1 KGHSH, CDR2 LQKENI. The CDR3 totals 13 residues. Trimming took 4 bases from V and 1 from J, leaving 7 bases between them. Here the CDR3 reads CASSQDSNYGYTF. CDR3 coding DNA: TGTGCCAGCTCACAGGACAGTAACTATGGCTACACCTTC.

This clone turned up a few times. This chain joins TRBV7-8 and TRBJ2-1, with D uncertain. The CDR3 length is 16 residues. Germline V gene data show CDR1 as SGHVS and CDR2 as FQNEAQ. Trimming took off 4 bases at V and 5 bases at J, with 18 bases between the two ends. Here the CDR3 reads CASSSKRLVKNNEQFF. CDR3 nucleotides: TGTGCCAGCAGCTCCAAACGTCTAGTCAAAAACAATGAGCAGTTCTTC. The whole variable domain, filled in from reference TRBV7-8 and TRBJ2-1, reads GAGVSQSPRYKVAKRGQDVALRCDPISGHVSLFWYQQALGQGPEFLTYFQNEAQLDKSGLPSDRFFAERPEGSVSTLKIQRTQQEDSAVYLCASSSKRLVKNNEQFFGPGTRLTVL.

J is TRBJ2-1 and V is TRBV25-1; TRBD1 matches 9 bases. The V and J ends lost 3 bases and 7 bases, in that order; junction bases with no gene match: 10. The CDR3 is made up of 16 amino acids. CDR1 and CDR2 from the germline V gene are MGHDK and SYGVNS. The CDR3 loop reads CASSDLGQGGGNEQFF. The DNA of the CDR3 is TGTGCCAGCAGTGACTTGGGACAGGGTGGGGGAAATGAGCAGTTCTTC.